This TCR beta chain was identified during a study of cytomegalovirus exposure and HLA in healthy donors (dated by TCRdb to the late 2010s). Regarding the research as a whole: The roughly 650 repertoires of the first cohort and the approximately 110 validation repertoires were produced on the same platform, according to a later analysis. Along with the approximately 670-subject first cohort, a separate validation cohort of roughly 110 different subjects was used. The study was designed to test whether signatures of past pathogen exposure could be identified by cataloging public T cell receptors. High-throughput TCR immunosequencing, statistical association of individual TCRs with disease status, and machine learning were combined to predict cytomegalovirus infection status.

The donors belonged to the validation cohort of over a hundred subjects, which was separate from the approximately 700-subject first cohort. Points the paper makes about the study in general: The authors suggested that the approach could potentially be extended to other disease states and immunological phenotypes. All 130 or so repertoires were used to score co-occurrence in the validation cohort in a later analysis, because that analysis had no HLA typing for the cohort. Most TCR sequences were observed very rarely across donors, whereas some public TCRs were present in many individuals. Three of the identified cytomegalovirus-associated TCR beta chains were confirmed in vitro to be specific for cytomegalovirus antigens. A total of around 150 TCR beta chains were listed by the study as associated with cytomegalovirus. In a later analysis, TCRs clustered in the first cohort were found to also tend to co-occur in the roughly 120 validation repertoires, with approximately 94% of cluster scores above 0. In both the original and validation cohorts, the classifier was reported to diagnose cytomegalovirus status with high specificity and sensitivity.

About this clone itself: Its antigen is still unknown. Base qualities are missing; no much larger clone stands one base away.

The CDR3 holds 16 amino acids from the cysteine to the phenylalanine. Kept here is only the CDR3 DNA, which spans 48 bases and is read in frame from base 1. Looking up the germline V gene yields CDR1 SGHVS and CDR2 FNYEAQ. From V the trimming removes 4 bases and from J it removes 6 bases, while the gene matches leave 11 bases of the junction unaccounted for. The method behind the library was the immunoSEQ multiplex PCR assay. In the source study's methods: A statistical classification framework was built to diagnose cytomegalovirus status from the catalog of TCR beta chain sequences. The table was pulled from immuneACCESS by TCRdb, which kept in-frame rearrangements only. Such tables lose some clones; where checked, under half of the loss comes from unresolved V genes, and the rest has no known cause. V, J and clone size were drawn from that table, and D and trimming were deduced from the DNA. The sample table records 80,000 to 100,000 clones; about 90% of these occur just once. Clones ranked in the top ten supply less than 7.5% of the sample.

The rearranged chain carries TRBV7-6 and TRBJ1-2; TRBD1 fits 10 bases in the junction. This clonotype originated in a man aged 18 to 35 in good health and CMV-seropositive. Sequenced input: PBMCs. The DNA reads TGTGCCAGCAGCTCATATCCGGGACAGGGGATAGATGGCTACACCTTC. The encoded protein is CASSSYPGQGIDGYTF. With the portions outside the CDR3 filled from the reference TRBV7-6 and TRBJ1-2 genes, the complete variable region becomes GAGVSQSPRYKVTKRGQDVALRCDPISGHVSLYWYRQALGQGPEFLTYFNYEAQQDKSGLPNDRFSAERPEGSISTLTIQRTEQRDSAMYRCASSSYPGQGIDGYTFGSGTRLTVV.